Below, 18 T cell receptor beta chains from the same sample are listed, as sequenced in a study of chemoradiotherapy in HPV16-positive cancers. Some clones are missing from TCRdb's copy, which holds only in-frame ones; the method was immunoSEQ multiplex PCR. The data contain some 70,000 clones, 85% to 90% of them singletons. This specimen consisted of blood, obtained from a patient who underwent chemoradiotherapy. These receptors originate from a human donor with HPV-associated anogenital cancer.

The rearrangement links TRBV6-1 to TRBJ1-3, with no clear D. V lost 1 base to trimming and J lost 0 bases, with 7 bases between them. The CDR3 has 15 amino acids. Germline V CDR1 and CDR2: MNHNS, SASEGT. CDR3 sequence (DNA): TGTGCCAGCAGTGAAGTCGGTGGCTCTGGAAACACCATATATTTT. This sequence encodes CASSEVGGSGNTIYF.

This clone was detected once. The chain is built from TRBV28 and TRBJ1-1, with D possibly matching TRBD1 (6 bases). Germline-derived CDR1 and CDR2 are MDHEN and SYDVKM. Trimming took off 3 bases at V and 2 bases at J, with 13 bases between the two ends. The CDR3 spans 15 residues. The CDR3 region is CASSFSVGGNTEAFF. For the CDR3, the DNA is TGTGCCAGCAGTTTCAGTGTAGGGGGTAACACTGAAGCTTTCTTT.

This CDR3 reads CSVEIGKGSNQPQHF. The CDR3 nucleotides are TGCAGCGTTGAAATCGGGAAGGGAAGCAATCAGCCCCAGCATTTT. The chain uses TRBV29-1 and TRBJ1-5; unclear D gene. The CDR3 consists of 15 residues. V lost 2 bases, J lost 1 base, and 12 bases lay in between. CDR1 and CDR2 (germline): SQVTM, ANQGSEA.

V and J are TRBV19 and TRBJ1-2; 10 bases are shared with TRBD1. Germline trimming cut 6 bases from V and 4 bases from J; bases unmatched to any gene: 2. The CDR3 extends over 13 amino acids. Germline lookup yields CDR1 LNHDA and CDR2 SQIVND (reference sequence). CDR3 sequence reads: CASRTGGVYGYTF. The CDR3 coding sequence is TGTGCCAGTAGGACAGGGGGCGTCTATGGCTACACCTTC.

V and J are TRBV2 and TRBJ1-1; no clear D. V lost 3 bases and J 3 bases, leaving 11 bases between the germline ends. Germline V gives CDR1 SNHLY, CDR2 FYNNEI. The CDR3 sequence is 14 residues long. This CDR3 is CASSDYGSYTEAFF. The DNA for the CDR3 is TGTGCCAGCAGTGATTACGGCAGCTACACTGAAGCTTTCTTT.

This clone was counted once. The CDR3 bases are TGTGCCAGCAGCTCAGTTTTGGATACGCAGTATTTT. The encoded protein is CASSSVLDTQYF. The chain carries TRBV7-9 and TRBJ2-3; D call uncertain. CDR3 length: 12 residues. From germline, CDR1 is SEHNR and CDR2 FQNEAQ (reference sequence). Trimming shortened V by 4 bases and J by 6 bases, and 8 bases separated the two germline ends.

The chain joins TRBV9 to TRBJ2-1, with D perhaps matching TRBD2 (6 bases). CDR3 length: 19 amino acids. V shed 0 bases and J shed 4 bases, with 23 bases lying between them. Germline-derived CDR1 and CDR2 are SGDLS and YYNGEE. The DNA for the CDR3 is TGTGCCAGCAGCGTAGGGTTAGCCAGCGGGCAACAGACTTACAATGAGCAGTTCTTC. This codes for CASSVGLASGQQTYNEQFF.

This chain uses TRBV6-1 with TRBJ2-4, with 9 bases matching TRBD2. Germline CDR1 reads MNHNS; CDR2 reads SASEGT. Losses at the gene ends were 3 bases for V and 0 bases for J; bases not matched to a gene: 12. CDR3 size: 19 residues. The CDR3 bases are TGTGCCAGCAGTGAGTCGATTAGCGGGAGCCAACTAGCCAAAAACATTCAGTACTTC. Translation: CASSESISGSQLAKNIQYF.

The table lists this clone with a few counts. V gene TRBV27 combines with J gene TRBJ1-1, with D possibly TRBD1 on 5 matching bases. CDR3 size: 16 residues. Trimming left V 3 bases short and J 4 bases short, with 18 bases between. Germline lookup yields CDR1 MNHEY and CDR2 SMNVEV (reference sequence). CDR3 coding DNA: TGTGCCAGCAGTTTCAGAGGGATTTGGGGGGGCACTGAAGCTTTCTTT. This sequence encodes CASSFRGIWGGTEAFF.

DNA of the CDR3: TGTGCCAGCAGTTTGACAGTTACCTACGAGCAGTACTTC. Its protein product is CASSLTVTYEQYF. V is TRBV6-5 and J is TRBJ2-7; D possibly corresponds to TRBD1 (5 bases). The CDR3 spans 13 residues. Germline lookup yields CDR1 MNHEY and CDR2 SVGAGI. Trimming removed 4 bases at V and 2 bases at J, with 9 bases between.

The CDR3 protein is CASRRDSYSEAFF. The CDR3 nucleotides read TGTGCCAGCAGGCGGGACAGCTATTCTGAAGCTTTCTTT. The chain links TRBV6-6 to TRBJ1-1, with 7 positions matching TRBD1. The CDR3 totals 13 residues. In germline, CDR1 is MNHNY, CDR2 SVGAGI (reference sequence). Losses at the gene ends were 6 bases for V and 6 bases for J; bases not matched to a gene: 7.

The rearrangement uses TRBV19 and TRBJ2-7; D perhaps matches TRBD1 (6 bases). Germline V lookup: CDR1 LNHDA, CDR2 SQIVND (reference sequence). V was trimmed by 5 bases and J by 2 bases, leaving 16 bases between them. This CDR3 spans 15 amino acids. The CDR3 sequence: CASSPYATGPYEQYF. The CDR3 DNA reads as TGTGCCAGTAGTCCCTACGCGACAGGCCCCTACGAGCAGTACTTC.

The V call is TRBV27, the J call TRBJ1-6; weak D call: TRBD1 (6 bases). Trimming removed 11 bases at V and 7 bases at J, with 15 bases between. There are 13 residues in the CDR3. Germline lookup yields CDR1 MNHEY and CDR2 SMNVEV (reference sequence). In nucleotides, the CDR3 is TGTGCCGCTCAAGGGGGACCGAATTCACCCCTCCACTTT. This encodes CAAQGGPNSPLHF.

The CDR3 DNA reads TGTGCTAGTGGTTTGGTCGTGGGACAGACCTTTACTGAGCAGTTCTTC. Its translation is CASGLVVGQTFTEQFF. The genes are TRBV12-5 and TRBJ2-1, with 7 bases fitting TRBD1. Germline-derived CDR1 and CDR2 are LGHNT and FRNRAP. The CDR3 length is 16 residues. The V and J ends lost 0 bases and 9 bases, in that order; junction bases with no gene match: 11.

In DNA form, the CDR3 reads TGTGCCAGCAGCCCCGAAGGGCCGAGCAATCAGCCCCAGCATTTT. Protein sequence: CASSPEGPSNQPQHF. The chain joins TRBV7-9 to TRBJ1-5; D call uncertain. V gave up 5 bases and J gave up 1 base, with 12 bases separating them. The germline gives CDR1 SEHNR, CDR2 FQNEAQ (reference sequence). The CDR3 runs to 15 residues.

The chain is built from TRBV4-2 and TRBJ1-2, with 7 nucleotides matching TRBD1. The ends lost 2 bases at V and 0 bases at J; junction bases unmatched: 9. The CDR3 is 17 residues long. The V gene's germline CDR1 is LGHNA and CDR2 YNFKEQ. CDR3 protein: CASSQPPGQTTNYGYTF. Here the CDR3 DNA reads TGTGCCAGCAGCCAACCTCCGGGACAGACGACTAACTATGGCTACACCTTC.

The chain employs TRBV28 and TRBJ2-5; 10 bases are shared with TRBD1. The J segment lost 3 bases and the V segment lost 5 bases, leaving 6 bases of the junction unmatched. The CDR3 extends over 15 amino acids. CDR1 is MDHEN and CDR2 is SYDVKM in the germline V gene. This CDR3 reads CASSPPGTGEETQYF. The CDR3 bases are TGTGCCAGCAGTCCTCCGGGGACAGGGGAAGAGACCCAGTACTTC.

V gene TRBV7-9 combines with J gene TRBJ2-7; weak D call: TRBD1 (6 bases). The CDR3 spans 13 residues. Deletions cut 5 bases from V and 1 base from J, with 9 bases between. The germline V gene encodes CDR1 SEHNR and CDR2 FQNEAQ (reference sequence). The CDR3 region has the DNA TGTGCCAGCAGCCATAGGGGGTCCTACGAGCAGTACTTC. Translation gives CASSHRGSYEQYF.